Sequencing of this TCR beta chain was carried out in a study of blood T cell repertoires in COVID-19. The CDR3 is 15 residues long. Between the trimmed V and J ends, which lost 1 base and 1 base, there was a span of 9 bases. Germline CDR1 reads MNHEY; CDR2 reads SMNVEV (reference sequence). Clones were sequenced by immunoSEQ multiplex PCR, and TCRdb holds only the in-frame ones, with some missing. The sample lists roughly 260,000 clones; roughly 87% were seen once. This receptor was taken from a woman in her forties or fifties who had recovered from COVID-19. The genes are TRBV27 and TRBJ2-3, with D tentatively TRBD2 (6 bases). Sequenced: peripheral blood. The CDR3 coding sequence is TGTGCCAGCAGTTTATGGGCTAGCGGCACAGATACGCAGTATTTT. Protein sequence: CASSLWASGTDTQYF.